This entry features one T cell receptor (beta chain) sequence. Antigen: not known. The data were obtained in a study of cytomegalovirus exposure and HLA in healthy donors. Study in general: Of the donors genotyped, several hundred in all, 65% to 90% fell in the Caucasian-associated ancestry cluster.

The V end was cut by 6 bases, the J end by 6 bases, with 12 bases between. The CDR3 is 13 residues long. CDR1 and CDR2 (germline): SNHLY, FYNNEI. The study ran its PCR with 60 Vbeta and 13 Jbeta primers. The protocol was immunoSEQ multiplex PCR, while the TCRdb copy is restricted to in-frame clones and leaves out a portion. The profile shows fewer than 200,000 clones, roughly 80% of them singletons. Study-level results: Association of a missense DCLRE1C variant with TCR beta V- and J-gene trimming was reported in a later analysis. In vitro work confirmed that three CMV-associated chains recognize CMV antigens. Reportedly, cytomegalovirus status was diagnosed with high sensitivity and specificity.

The chain recombines TRBV2 with TRBJ2-1, with a weak D call TRBD1 (5 bases). The receptor's source is a man aged 25 to 40 in good health and CMV-seronegative. The sample taken for sequencing was PBMCs. CDR3 residues: CASSLARGNEQFF. For the CDR3, the DNA is TGTGCCAGCAGCCTCGCTAGGGGCAATGAGCAGTTCTTC.